A single sample is the source of the 21 T cell receptor beta chains below, sequenced in a study of regulatory T cells in long-lasting Graves disease. Arm-PCR with iRepertoire HTBI primers amplified the CDR3 regions for these TCR beta libraries. TCRdb reprocessed the multiplex PCR reads via MiXCR and lists one record per CDR3 protein. The sample has a few hundred thousand distinct CDR3 sequences, roughly a fifth seen once. Time point defined: persistent/refractory GD, antithyroid drugs over 5 years with positive TRAb. RNA from PBMCs was the source of the TCR library. Source: peripheral blood mononuclear cells (PBMCs), taken when the disease was refractory, from a patient treated with antithyroid drugs. Source of these receptors: a female donor with Graves disease.

This chain uses TRBV10-2 with TRBJ1-1, with 8 bases fitting TRBD1. Germline trimming cut 7 bases from V and 1 base from J; bases unmatched to any gene: 5. This CDR3 region has 14 residues. Germline values: CDR1 WSHSY, CDR2 SAAADI. CDR3 in DNA: TGCGCCAGCACCTCGACAGGGGAGAACACTGAAGCTTTCTTT. Protein: CASTSTGENTEAFF.

As regards this clonotype: The germline gene is not matched at one end of the junction; a read error may be the cause. The J gene is TRBJ1-5, the V gene TRBV28; TRBD1 agrees at 7 bases. The V gene's germline CDR1 is MDHEN and CDR2 SYDVKM. The length of the CDR3 is 14 residues. The CDR3 loop is CASHRGNSSQPQHF. CDR3 sequence (DNA): TGTGCCAGTCACAGGGGAAATAGCAGTCAGCCCCAGCATTTT.

This clonotype was observed at least ten times. The chain has TRBV28 and TRBJ2-5, with D possibly matching TRBD1 (6 bases). This CDR3 has 13 amino acids. The V gene's germline CDR1 is MDHEN and CDR2 SYDVKM. V was trimmed by 6 bases and J by 5 bases, leaving 13 bases between them. The CDR3 nucleotides are TGTGCCAGCAGCCTCGTGGGGGCGGAGACCCAGTACTTC. Encoded protein: CASSLVGAETQYF.

The chain couples TRBV11-2 to TRBJ2-3; TRBD2 is a possible D gene (5 bases). Trimming stripped 5 bases from V and 3 bases from J, with 21 bases between. Germline V gene lookup returns CDR1 SGHAT and CDR2 FQNNGV. The CDR3 runs 17 residues. The CDR3 coding sequence is TGTGCCAGCAGCCCCGGAGGTCCGATTCGGTCAACAGATACGCAGTATTTT. Protein product: CASSPGGPIRSTDTQYF.

This clonotype has only a few counts. The V and J genes are TRBV5-4 and TRBJ2-2; TRBD2 aligns across 7 bases. V shed 0 bases, J shed 7 bases, and the junction held 9 bases outside the gene matches. This CDR3 is 16 amino acids long. In germline, CDR1 is SGHNT, CDR2 YYREEE (reference sequence). The CDR3, as DNA: TGTGCCAGCAGCTTGGTACGTCCAGCGGGAAGCGGGGAGCTGTTTTTT. This translates into CASSLVRPAGSGELFF.

The rearrangement links TRBV10-3 to TRBJ2-7; D is uncertain. Trimming shortened V by 3 bases and J by 5 bases, and 17 bases separated the two germline ends. CDR3 length equals 15 residues. Germline V gene sequence: CDR1 ENHRY, CDR2 SYGVKD. CDR3 loop: CAISDRSRARNEQYF. The CDR3 coding sequence is TGTGCCATCAGTGACCGGTCCAGAGCCAGGAACGAGCAGTACTTC.

The V call is TRBV6-1, the J call TRBJ2-6; 7 positions agree with TRBD2. This CDR3 is built from 21 residues. Trimming at V came to 6 bases and at J to 2 bases, leaving 22 bases not matched to a gene. CDR1 is MNHNS and CDR2 is SASEGT in the germline V gene. The CDR3 DNA sequence: TGTGCCAGCAGGACCCCCTTTGGGACTATCCCCAGTCAACCTGGGGCCAACGTCCTGACTTTC. Its translation: CASRTPFGTIPSQPGANVLTF.

V is TRBV5-1 and J is TRBJ2-7; D remains unclear. Germline values: CDR1 SGHRS, CDR2 YFSETQ. Trimming pared 0 bases from V and 4 bases from J, leaving 14 bases between. This CDR3 is built from 15 residues. The DNA of the CDR3 is TGCGCCAGCAGCTTGGTAGAGCCGGAGCGATACGAGCAGTACTTC. Its protein product is CASSLVEPERYEQYF.

This clonotype was recorded a few times. The genes are TRBV6-1 and TRBJ1-4; D gene uncertain. This CDR3 has 15 amino acids. Germline CDR1 reads MNHNS; CDR2 reads SASEGT. The V gene lost 4 bases and the J gene lost 7 bases, with 16 bases spanning the gap. The CDR3 spells CASSVTRVGFEKLFF. DNA of the CDR3: TGTGCCAGCAGTGTCACGAGGGTGGGCTTTGAAAAACTGTTTTTT.

This clonotype was picked up a small number of times. V and J are TRBV7-2 and TRBJ2-3; 8 nucleotides line up with TRBD1. With V trimmed by 5 bases and J by 4 bases, 8 bases remained unmatched. Per germline, CDR1 SGHTA and CDR2 FQGNSA. This CDR3 contains 15 residues. The CDR3 bases are TGTGCCAGCAGCAGATGGACAGGGCGGGCAGATACGCAGTATTTT. Encoded protein: CASSRWTGRADTQYF.

The CDR3 spells CASSPPPGANVLTF. The CDR3 nucleotides are TGTGCCAGCAGCCCACCCCCTGGGGCCAACGTCCTGACTTTC. The chain links TRBV9 to TRBJ2-6; no firm D call. From germline, CDR1 is SGDLS and CDR2 YYNGEE. The CDR3 is made up of 14 amino acids. V dropped 4 bases and J dropped 2 bases, with 7 bases sitting between them.

Many counts were recorded for this clonotype. At one end, the junction sequence differs from germline, possibly due to a read error. The chain combines TRBV2 with TRBJ2-6; D is perhaps TRBD2 (5 bases). Germline V gene data show CDR1 as SNHLY and CDR2 as FYNNEI. The CDR3 runs 15 residues. CDR3 in DNA: TGTGCCACCAGTCCATCGGGATCTGGGGCCAACGTCCTGACTTTC. Translation gives CATSPSGSGANVLTF. The full variable domain, rest sourced from reference TRBV2 and TRBJ2-6, is EPEVTQTPSHQVTQMGQEVILRCVPISNHLYFYWYRQILGQKVEFLVSFYNNEISEKSEIFDDQFSVERPDGSNFTLKIRSTKLEDSAMYFCATSPSGSGANVLTFGAGSRLTVL.

V and J are TRBV11-2 and TRBJ2-1; D is unresolved. V was trimmed by 3 bases and J by 0 bases, leaving 9 bases between them. Germline CDR1 reads SGHAT; CDR2 reads FQNNGV. CDR3 length: 15 residues. The CDR3 sequence is CASSFGRFSYNEQFF. CDR3 coding DNA: TGTGCCAGCAGCTTCGGACGGTTCTCCTACAATGAGCAGTTCTTC.

The chain employs TRBV28 and TRBJ2-1; 7 positions match TRBD2. V shed 1 base, J shed 7 bases, and the junction held 7 bases outside the gene matches. CDR3 length: 15 residues. Germline CDR1 MDHEN, CDR2 SYDVKM. The CDR3 DNA sequence: TGTGCCAGCAGTTTATCCAGCGGGGTTAGGAATGAGCAGTTCTTC. This encodes CASSLSSGVRNEQFF.

The CDR3 nucleotides are TGTGCCAGCTCAGACAGGGGTGTCCACGAGCAGTACTTC. Amino acids: CASSDRGVHEQYF. The rearrangement joins TRBV18 to TRBJ2-7, with 8 nucleotides matching TRBD1. The V segment lost 5 bases and the J segment 5 bases; nucleotides outside the gene matches: 5. There are 13 residues in the CDR3. From germline, CDR1 is KGHSH and CDR2 LQKENI.

This chain connects TRBV7-2 to TRBJ2-5; 7 bases fit TRBD2. Trimming removed 4 bases from V and 5 bases from J; junction bases left unmatched: 13. The CDR3 is made up of 16 amino acids. The germline V gene encodes CDR1 SGHTA and CDR2 FQGNSA. Here the CDR3 DNA reads TGTGCCAGCAGCTCGGGGGGTGGGGGAGTGGGGGAGACCCAGTACTTC. Its translation is CASSSGGGGVGETQYF.

To note about this clonotype: A much larger clone differs from this one at a single base, so this may be a read error. The conserved closing phenylalanine or tryptophan is absent in this CDR3, likely reflecting a read error. The chain employs TRBV5-1 and TRBJ1-2, with TRBD1 matching 7 bases. The CDR3 extends over 13 amino acids. Germline values: CDR1 SGHRS, CDR2 YFSETQ. The V segment lost 3 bases and the J segment 7 bases; nucleotides outside the gene matches: 6. In nucleotides, the CDR3 is TGCGCCAGCAGCTCTGACAGGGCCTCTGGCTACACCTCC. It translates to CASSSDRASGYTS.

The table lists this clonotype with a few counts. The chain recombines TRBV7-9 with TRBJ2-7, with TRBD1 as a possible D gene (6 bases). The CDR3 loop spans 14 amino acids. Germline CDR1 and CDR2: SEHNR and FQNEAQ (reference sequence). The germline V and J ends were trimmed by 6 bases and 1 base, with 13 bases remaining between them. The CDR3 nucleotides are TGTGCCAGCAGTTGGCAGGGGAATTCCTACGAGCAGTACTTC. This gives the protein CASSWQGNSYEQYF.

This clonotype was recorded a few times. V usage is TRBV7-9 and J usage is TRBJ2-2; a weak D match, TRBD1 (5 bases). V lost 4 bases and J 7 bases, leaving 13 bases between the germline ends. The CDR3 is 14 residues long. Germline V gene lookup returns CDR1 SEHNR and CDR2 FQNEAQ (reference sequence). The CDR3 DNA follows: TGTGCCAGCAGCTCTTCAGGGCTGAGCGGGGAGCTGTTTTTT. Amino acids: CASSSSGLSGELFF.

This clonotype was counted at least ten times. The chain couples TRBV28 to TRBJ2-2; 11 nucleotides align to TRBD1. Germline V gene data show CDR1 as MDHEN and CDR2 as SYDVKM. There are 16 residues in the CDR3. The trim removed 6 bases at V and 4 bases at J, leaving 7 bases unmatched. This CDR3 is CASRRSGTGGTGELFF. CDR3 nucleotides: TGTGCCAGCAGAAGATCCGGGACAGGGGGCACCGGGGAGCTGTTTTTT.

As DNA, the CDR3 is TGTGCCTGGACCCCGCCCCTTTTTACTGAGACCCAGTACTTC. Translated, it gives CAWTPPLFTETQYF. The chain carries TRBV30 and TRBJ2-5; D gene ambiguous. CDR3 length equals 14 residues. Germline assignment: CDR1 GTSNPN and CDR2 SVGIG (reference sequence). V lost 4 bases, J lost 5 bases, and 17 bases lay in between.